Shown below are 15 T cell receptor beta chains from a single sample sequenced in a study of OX40 agonist ivuxolimab in advanced cancers. Data came from immunoSEQ multiplex PCR; TCRdb stores just in-frame clones and leaves some out. There are 65,000 to 90,000 clones in the sample; 85% to 90% occur only once, and approximately 11% lies in the top ten. The material was CD4+ or CD8+ T cells sorted from blood, obtained in a trial of the OX40 agonist ivuxolimab. The receptor source for this set is an adult with an advanced solid tumor such as melanoma, head and neck, liver or kidney cancer.

The chain couples TRBV29-1 to TRBJ1-2, with D hard to call. Per the germline V gene, CDR1 is SQVTM and CDR2 is ANQGSEA. The CDR3 loop spans 13 amino acids. Deletions cut 5 bases from V and 4 bases from J, with 14 bases between. The CDR3 bases are TGCAGCGTTTACAGCCTCGACGGCTATGGCTACACCTTC. It translates to CSVYSLDGYGYTF. The whole variable domain, remainder taken from reference TRBV29-1 and TRBJ1-2, is SAVISQKPSRDICQRGTSLTIQCQVDSQVTMMFWYRQQPGQSLTLIATANQGSEATYESGFVIDKFPISRPNLTFSTLTVSNMSPEDSSIYLCSVYSLDGYGYTFGSGTRLTVV.

This clone was detected only once. This chain links TRBV19 with TRBJ1-5; 8 nucleotides line up with TRBD1. CDR1 is LNHDA and CDR2 is SQIVND in the germline V gene (reference sequence). CDR3 length equals 16 residues. With 1 base clipped from V and 4 bases from J, the junction kept 6 bases outside the gene matches. The CDR3 DNA reads as TGTGCCAGTAGTATAGTTACGACAGGGGCAAATCAGCCCCAGCATTTT. Translated, it gives CASSIVTTGANQPQHF.

V usage is TRBV9 and J usage is TRBJ2-2; D tentatively reads TRBD1 or TRBD2 (5 bases each). The CDR3 extends over 14 amino acids. In germline, CDR1 is SGDLS, CDR2 YYNGEE. V shed 0 bases and J shed 7 bases, with 10 bases lying between them. This CDR3 is CASSVDWGFGELFF. The CDR3 DNA sequence: TGTGCCAGCAGCGTAGATTGGGGGTTCGGGGAGCTGTTTTTT.

The V gene is TRBV27, the J gene TRBJ2-7; TRBD2 aligns across 12 bases. CDR1 and CDR2 (germline): MNHEY, SMNVEV (reference sequence). This CDR3 is built from 16 residues. V gave up 2 bases and J gave up 2 bases; unmatched junction bases: 4. CDR3 amino acids: CASSLLRTSGTYEQYF. CDR3 in DNA: TGTGCCAGCAGTTTACTAAGGACTAGCGGGACCTACGAGCAGTACTTC.

The V gene is TRBV11-1, the J gene TRBJ2-1; 8 bases align to TRBD2. V dropped 5 bases and J dropped 1; count of bases not matched to a gene: 13. The length of the CDR3 is 18 residues. Germline V CDR1 and CDR2: SGHAT, FQDESV (reference sequence). CDR3 loop: CASSSLVPGGRSYNEQFF. In DNA, the CDR3 is TGTGCCAGCAGCAGCTTGGTCCCGGGGGGGCGGTCCTACAATGAGCAGTTCTTC.

This chain links TRBV25-1 with TRBJ2-5; 7 nucleotides align to TRBD1. Germline values: CDR1 MGHDK, CDR2 SYGVNS. This CDR3 is built from 15 residues. V lost 1 base and J lost 5; bases outside the gene matches: 7. CDR3 coding DNA: TGTGCCAGCAGTGAATGGGCAGGGGGTTATGAGACCCAGTACTTC. It is translated as CASSEWAGGYETQYF.

This clone was picked up one time. The J gene is TRBJ1-5, the V gene TRBV6-1; 12 bases match TRBD1. V dropped 7 bases and J dropped 5; count of bases not matched to a gene: 6. Germline CDR1 reads MNHNS; CDR2 reads SASEGT. CDR3 size: 15 residues. The CDR3: CASTRDRGRDQPQHF. The CDR3 nucleotides are TGTGCCAGCACCCGGGACAGGGGGCGGGATCAGCCCCAGCATTTT.

This chain connects TRBV28 to TRBJ1-4; TRBD1 aligns across 8 bases. Trimming removed 6 bases from V and 0 bases from J; junction bases left unmatched: 12. This CDR3 is built from 18 residues. Germline CDR1 MDHEN, CDR2 SYDVKM. For the CDR3, the DNA is TGTGCCAGCAGGGCCGGGACAGGAAGAGGCGCAACTAATGAAAAACTGTTTTTT. Amino acid sequence: CASRAGTGRGATNEKLFF.

This chain uses TRBV2 with TRBJ1-2, with D uncertain. Germline V gene sequence: CDR1 SNHLY, CDR2 FYNNEI. V was pared by 2 bases and J by 2 bases, with 9 bases between. The length of the CDR3 is 14 residues. The CDR3 sequence: CASSELGENYGYTF. The CDR3 coding sequence is TGTGCCAGCAGTGAACTTGGGGAGAACTATGGCTACACCTTC.

V is TRBV2 and J is TRBJ1-2; D ambiguous. V lost 2 bases and J lost 3, with 13 bases in between. The CDR3 runs to 15 residues. CDR1 is SNHLY, CDR2 FYNNEI, per germline. The CDR3 coding sequence is TGTGCCAGCAGTGAAACCGCCGGGCAACACTATGGCTACACCTTC. Translation gives CASSETAGQHYGYTF.

J is TRBJ1-3 and V is TRBV10-3, with D unresolved. Trimming removed 2 bases from V and 0 bases from J, with 8 bases in between. Germline V gene data show CDR1 as ENHRY and CDR2 as SYGVKD. The CDR3 has 15 amino acids. The CDR3 nucleotides read TGTGCCATCAGTGAGGCGGGGAGCTCTGGAAACACCATATATTTT. Translation: CAISEAGSSGNTIYF.

This clone came up once. J is TRBJ1-1 and V is TRBV28; TRBD1 is a possible D gene (6 bases). This CDR3 comprises 16 residues. In germline, CDR1 is MDHEN, CDR2 SYDVKM. V lost 0 bases to trimming and J lost 5 bases, with 16 bases between them. CDR3 bases: TGTGCCAGCAGTTTATGGGGTGGTGGGGGGCGGACTGAAGCTTTCTTT. Residues: CASSLWGGGGRTEAFF.

This clone was detected a few times. The rearrangement uses TRBV28 and TRBJ2-7; D gene uncertain. The CDR3 has 12 amino acids. The V end lost 5 bases, the J end lost 5 bases, and 10 bases lay between the germline ends. Germline CDR1 reads MDHEN; CDR2 reads SYDVKM. CDR3 nucleotide sequence: TGTGCCAGCAGTCAAGCCTGGGACGAGCAGTACTTC. It yields the protein CASSQAWDEQYF. The full variable domain, rest sourced from reference TRBV28 and TRBJ2-7, is DVKVTQSSRYLVKRTGEKVFLECVQDMDHENMFWYRQDPGLGLRLIYFSYDVKMKEKGDIPEGYSVSREKKERFSLILESASTNQTSMYLCASSQAWDEQYFGPGTRLTVT.

V and J are TRBV28 and TRBJ2-7, with unresolved D. The CDR3 totals 12 residues. Germline V gene sequence: CDR1 MDHEN, CDR2 SYDVKM. Deletions cut 8 bases from V and 5 bases from J, with 13 bases between. The CDR3 bases are TGTGCCAGCTCCGACTCGCCCGACGAGCAGTACTTC. This codes for CASSDSPDEQYF.

The V gene is TRBV27, the J gene TRBJ1-5; possible D gene TRBD1, 6 bases. The CDR3 runs to 13 residues. The ends were cut back, 3 bases at V and 6 bases at J, with 9 bases in the middle. Germline V gene sequence: CDR1 MNHEY, CDR2 SMNVEV (reference sequence). CDR3 loop: CASSLWGLQPQHF. The CDR3 DNA follows: TGTGCCAGCAGTTTGTGGGGGCTTCAGCCCCAGCATTTT.